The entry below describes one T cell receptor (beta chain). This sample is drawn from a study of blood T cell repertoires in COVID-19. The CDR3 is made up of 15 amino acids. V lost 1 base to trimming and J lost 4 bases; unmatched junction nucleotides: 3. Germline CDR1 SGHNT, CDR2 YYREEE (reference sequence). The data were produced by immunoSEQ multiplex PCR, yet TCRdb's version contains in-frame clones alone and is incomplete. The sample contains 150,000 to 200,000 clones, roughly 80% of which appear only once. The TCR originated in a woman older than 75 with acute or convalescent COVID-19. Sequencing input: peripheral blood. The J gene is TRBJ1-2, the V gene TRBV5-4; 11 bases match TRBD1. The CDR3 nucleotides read TGTGCCAGCAGCTTGAGGGGACAGGGGGGCTATGGCTACACCTTC. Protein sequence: CASSLRGQGGYGYTF.